A selection of T cell receptor beta chains follows, all from one sample in a study of cytomegalovirus exposure and HLA in healthy donors. Profiled with immunoSEQ multiplex PCR; TCRdb holds only in-frame clones, not every one. The repertoire holds around 130,000 clones, with 50% to 75% as singletons. Sequenced: PBMCs. The receptor set was obtained from a woman in her forties in good health and CMV-seropositive. CDR3s include the opening cysteine and the closing phenylalanine or tryptophan. The D gene is left open where the match is weak. Part of the rows lack a size; the others show once, few, many or a class for expanded clones.

TRBD1 | TRBJ2-1 | NA | TRBV6-5 | CASSYGTGFEQFF | TGTGCCAGCAGTTACGGGACAGGGTTTGAGCAGTTCTTC
NA | TRBJ2-7 | NA | TRBV19 | CASSSIRASSYEQYF | TGTGCCAGTAGCTCCATTAGGGCTAGCAGCTACGAGCAGTACTTC
NA | TRBJ1-2 | NA | TRBV7-9 | CASSRSDSGYTF | TGTGCCAGCAGCCGTAGTGACTCTGGCTACACCTTC
TRBD2 | TRBJ2-1 | few | TRBV7-9 | CASSRAAGVNYNEQFF | TGTGCCAGCAGCCGAGCAGCGGGAGTAAACTACAATGAGCAGTTCTTC
TRBD1 | TRBJ1-4 | NA | TRBV7-9 | CASSPTGAGEKLFF | TGTGCCAGCAGCCCGACAGGGGCGGGTGAAAAACTGTTTTTT
TRBD2 | TRBJ2-3 | few | TRBV6-4 | CASSAGTSGSSGTDTQYF | TGTGCCAGCAGCGCGGGGACTAGCGGGAGCAGCGGCACAGATACGCAGTATTTT
NA | TRBJ2-3 | NA | TRBV9 | CASSVAPGVGSTDTQYF | TGTGCCAGCAGCGTAGCCCCCGGAGTTGGAAGCACAGATACGCAGTATTTT
NA | TRBJ1-5 | once | TRBV6-1 | CASGGGVRNQPQHF | TGTGCCAGTGGAGGGGGGGTCCGCAATCAGCCCCAGCATTTT
TRBD2 | TRBJ2-1 | few | TRBV18 | CASSREGPHEQFF | TGTGCCAGCTCGAGGGAGGGTCCTCATGAGCAGTTCTTC
TRBD1 | TRBJ2-7 | NA | TRBV27 | CASSSIGTGGWKDYEQYF | TGTGCCAGCAGTTCAATCGGGACAGGGGGCTGGAAGGACTACGAGCAGTACTTC
TRBD2 | TRBJ2-1 | NA | TRBV11-2 | CASSGTAPGLAGSEQFF | TGTGCCAGCAGCGGTACCGCTCCGGGACTAGCGGGTTCTGAGCAGTTCTTC
NA | TRBJ1-1 | few | TRBV6-5 | CASSYSRRRPTEAFF | TGTGCCAGCAGTTACTCGAGGCGGCGTCCGACTGAAGCTTTCTTT
TRBD1 | TRBJ1-4 | few | TRBV12-5 | CASGFTGVDEKLFF | TGTGCTAGTGGTTTCACAGGGGTGGATGAAAAACTGTTTTTT
TRBD1 | TRBJ1-2 | NA | TRBV7-2 | CASSLGGQGSDYGYTF | TGTGCCAGCAGCTTAGGTGGACAGGGGTCTGACTATGGCTACACCTTC
TRBD2 | TRBJ2-5 | few | TRBV18 | CASSPTSAVTETQYF | TGTGCCAGCTCACCGACTAGCGCTGTAACAGAGACCCAGTACTTC
TRBD1 | TRBJ1-1 | NA | TRBV18 | CASSQGADTEAFF | TGTGCCAGCTCCCAGGGGGCGGACACTGAAGCTTTCTTT
NA | TRBJ2-1 | NA | TRBV9 | CASSTGSRMDEQFF | TGTGCCAGCAGCACAGGCAGCCGCATGGATGAGCAGTTCTTC
TRBD1 | TRBJ2-7 | NA | TRBV2 | CASSDNRGSYEQYF | TGTGCCAGCAGTGACAACAGGGGGAGCTACGAGCAGTACTTC
NA | TRBJ1-1 | NA | TRBV2 | CASSGRGSTEAFF | TGTGCCAGCAGTGGGCGGGGAAGTACTGAAGCTTTCTTT
NA | TRBJ1-6 | NA | TRBV7-9 | CASSLGSSYNSPLHF | TGTGCCAGCAGCCTCGGGAGCTCCTATAATTCACCCCTCCACTTT
NA | TRBJ1-1 | NA | TRBV11-3 | CASSLDGHNSEAFF | TGTGCCAGCAGCTTAGATGGGCACAACTCTGAAGCTTTCTTT
TRBD2 | TRBJ2-2 | NA | TRBV6-5 | CASSSTSGRSGELFF | TGTGCCAGCAGTTCCACTAGCGGGAGGAGCGGGGAGCTGTTTTTT
TRBD1 | TRBJ1-3 | NA | TRBV18 | CASSDRDRGRSGNTIYF | TGTGCCAGCTCAGACCGGGACAGGGGCCGCTCTGGAAACACCATATATTTT
TRBD2 | TRBJ2-1 | few | TRBV15 | CATSSLGLAGAEQFF | TGTGCCACCAGCAGCCTTGGACTAGCGGGAGCTGAGCAGTTCTTC
NA | TRBJ1-1 | NA | TRBV2 | CASARGTEAFF | TGTGCCAGCGCCAGGGGCACTGAAGCTTTCTTT
TRBD2 | TRBJ2-5 | NA | TRBV5-1 | CASSSGRARETQYF | TGCGCCAGTAGTAGCGGGAGGGCTCGGGAGACCCAGTACTTC
TRBD1 | TRBJ2-7 | NA | TRBV18 | CASSLGTGPYEQYF | TGTGCCAGCTCACTCGGGACAGGCCCCTACGAGCAGTACTTC
NA | TRBJ2-3 | NA | TRBV29-1 | CSVLGGPWGTDTQYF | TGCAGCGTGTTGGGGGGGCCGTGGGGCACAGATACGCAGTATTTT
NA | TRBJ2-2 | NA | TRBV7-7 | CASSLQVNTGELFF | TGTGCTAGCAGCCTACAGGTGAACACCGGGGAGCTGTTTTTT